This passage covers 9 T cell receptor beta chains from one sample sequenced in a study of cytomegalovirus exposure and HLA in healthy donors (dated by TCRdb to about 2017). Library prep was done by the immunoSEQ multiplex PCR assay. Sourced from immuneACCESS, this table was stored by TCRdb with only in-frame sequences that have V and J called. A share of the clones is absent; for the studies checked, an unresolved V gene accounts for under half, and the remainder has no known explanation. This sample has about 200,000 clones in its table, and about 81% of those were observed once. Over 0.95% of the sample belongs to the ten largest clones. The sequenced sample was PBMCs. All receptors derive from a woman in her thirties in good health and CMV-seronegative.

This sequence joins TRBV4-2 and TRBJ2-5, with D possibly TRBD2 on 6 matching bases. The germline V gene has CDR1 LGHNA and CDR2 YNFKEQ. The ends were cut back, 7 bases at V and 4 bases at J, with 22 bases in the middle. The CDR3 has 16 residues. CDR3 sequence (DNA): TGTGCCAGCACGACTGGAGCCAAACTGGGAGGAGAGACCCAGTACTTC. It yields the protein CASTTGAKLGGETQYF.

In its sample, this clone was seen once. The chain is built from TRBV7-9 and TRBJ1-2, with a possible D match to TRBD1 (5 bases). This CDR3 is 15 amino acids long. Germline CDR1 SEHNR, CDR2 FQNEAQ (reference sequence). V was pared by 1 base and J by 0 bases, with 9 bases between. The CDR3 coding sequence is TGTGCCAGCAGCTTAGACAGGAATTCTAACTATGGCTACACCTTC. It is translated as CASSLDRNSNYGYTF. The full variable domain, rest sourced from reference TRBV7-9 and TRBJ1-2, is DTGVSQNPRHKITKRGQNVTFRCDPISEHNRLYWYRQTLGQGPEFLTYFQNEAQLEKSRLLSDRFSAERPKGSFSTLEIQRTEQGDSAMYLCASSLDRNSNYGYTFGSGTRLTVV.

The table lists this clone with a few counts. The J gene is TRBJ2-1, the V gene TRBV5-1; no clear D. The CDR3 loop spans 14 amino acids. Germline CDR1 SGHRS, CDR2 YFSETQ. The V end lost 7 bases, the J end lost 4 bases, and 15 bases lay between the germline ends. CDR3 region: CASRGSLGYNEQFF. DNA of the CDR3: TGCGCCAGCCGAGGTAGTCTTGGTTACAATGAGCAGTTCTTC.

V and J are TRBV6-5 and TRBJ1-3; TRBD1 aligns across 7 bases. The J segment lost 0 bases and the V segment lost 7 bases, leaving 3 bases of the junction unmatched. Germline V gene data show CDR1 as MNHEY and CDR2 as SVGAGI. The CDR3 covers 14 residues. Here the CDR3 reads CASKQGFSGNTIYF. In DNA, the CDR3 is TGTGCCAGCAAACAGGGGTTCTCTGGAAACACCATATATTTT.

J is TRBJ1-1 and V is TRBV7-9; TRBD1 matches 9 bases. The CDR3 runs 14 residues. The V gene's germline CDR1 is SEHNR and CDR2 FQNEAQ (reference sequence). Losses at the gene ends were 0 bases for V and 11 bases for J; bases not matched to a gene: 7. In DNA, the CDR3 is TGTGCCAGCAGCTTAGCTGGGGACAGGGTGAACGCTTTCTTT. Translating gives CASSLAGDRVNAFF.

In regard to this clone: The same CDR3 is also encoded by other DNA sequences in this sample. V gene TRBV28 combines with J gene TRBJ1-4; a possible D gene is TRBD1 (5 bases). V shed 3 bases and J shed 0 bases, with 5 bases lying between them. Germline V CDR1 and CDR2: MDHEN, SYDVKM. The CDR3 contains 14 residues. The CDR3 loop is CASSFRATNEKLFF. CDR3 DNA sequence: TGTGCCAGCAGTTTCAGGGCAACTAATGAAAAACTGTTTTTT.

The chain has TRBV4-2 and TRBJ2-1; 15 bases match TRBD2. CDR3 size: 18 residues. Losses at the gene ends were 4 bases for V and 1 base for J; bases not matched to a gene: 5. Germline V CDR1 and CDR2: LGHNA, YNFKEQ. The CDR3 DNA follows: TGTGCCAGCAGCCGCGGACTAGCGGGGGGGCGGTCCTACAATGAGCAGTTCTTC. The encoded protein is CASSRGLAGGRSYNEQFF.

The chain employs TRBV18 and TRBJ2-2; no clear D gene. CDR1 is KGHSH and CDR2 is LQKENI in the germline V gene. CDR3 length: 15 amino acids. Trimming left V 3 bases short and J 1 base short, with 9 bases between. The CDR3 loop reads CASSPPGVNTGELFF. For the CDR3, the DNA is TGTGCCAGCTCACCTCCAGGTGTGAACACCGGGGAGCTGTTTTTT. The entire variable domain, with the rest obtained from reference TRBV18 and TRBJ2-2, is as follows: NAGVMQNPRHLVRRRGQEARLRCSPMKGHSHVYWYRQLPEEGLKFMVYLQKENIIDESGMPKERFSAEFPKEGPSILRIQQVVRGDSAAYFCASSPPGVNTGELFFGEGSRLTVL.

The genes are TRBV27 and TRBJ2-7, with TRBD2 as a possible D gene (6 bases). In germline, CDR1 is MNHEY, CDR2 SMNVEV (reference sequence). CDR3 length equals 18 residues. Trimming stripped 2 bases from V and 2 bases from J, with 22 bases between. DNA of the CDR3: TGTGCCAGCAGTTTAGTTTCCCCTTTAGCGGACCCCCCCTACGAGCAGTACTTC. This sequence encodes CASSLVSPLADPPYEQYF.